A single sample gave rise to the 18 T cell receptor beta chains below, sequenced in a study of cytomegalovirus exposure and HLA in healthy donors. The PCR had 60 Vbeta and 13 Jbeta primers. Produced via immunoSEQ multiplex PCR; TCRdb's table is partial and in-frame only. The data contain 200,000 to 250,000 clones, around 85% of them seen just once; the ten biggest clones take up over 1%. The sequencing input was PBMCs. Source of these receptors: a human donor in good health.

The chain joins TRBV7-9 to TRBJ2-7, with no clear D. The CDR3 covers 12 residues. V gave up 4 bases and J gave up 3 bases, with 7 bases separating them. Germline values: CDR1 SEHNR, CDR2 FQNEAQ (reference sequence). CDR3 protein: CASSSVSYEQYF. The CDR3 nucleotides read TGTGCCAGCAGCTCGGTGAGCTACGAGCAGTACTTC.

This chain joins TRBV11-1 and TRBJ2-1; possibly TRBD2 for D (6 bases). From germline, CDR1 is SGHAT and CDR2 FQDESV (reference sequence). V lost 8 bases and J 4 bases, leaving 9 bases between the germline ends. The CDR3 totals 12 residues. The CDR3 spells CASDSGYNEQFF. The CDR3 coding sequence is TGTGCCAGCGATAGCGGATACAATGAGCAGTTCTTC.

The CDR3: CASSLGLAGAETQYF. CDR3 sequence (DNA): TGTGCCAGCAGCTTAGGCCTAGCGGGAGCCGAGACGCAGTATTTT. The V call is TRBV7-9, the J call TRBJ2-3; 10 positions match TRBD2. V shed 1 base, J shed 9 bases, and the junction held 7 bases outside the gene matches. The CDR3 is 15 amino acids. Germline loops: CDR1 SEHNR, CDR2 FQNEAQ (reference sequence).

J is TRBJ1-2 and V is TRBV19; D gene ambiguous. Deletions cut 9 bases from V and 2 bases from J, with 10 bases between. CDR3 length equals 12 residues. Germline CDR1 and CDR2: LNHDA and SQIVND (reference sequence). In nucleotides, the CDR3 is TGTGCCAGCCGGCGGGAAAACTATGGCTACACCTTC. Translation gives CASRRENYGYTF.

This clone turned up a few times. The V call is TRBV6-1, the J call TRBJ2-7; D is uncertain. This CDR3 region has 12 residues. The V end lost 9 bases, the J end lost 3 bases, and 12 bases lay between the germline ends. From germline, CDR1 is MNHNS and CDR2 SASEGT. This chain's CDR3 is CASGRSLYEQYF. DNA of the CDR3: TGTGCCAGTGGGCGCTCTCTCTACGAGCAGTACTTC.

The chain employs TRBV19 and TRBJ2-6; 14 bases align to TRBD2. The CDR3 has 17 amino acids. Germline V gene data show CDR1 as LNHDA and CDR2 as SQIVND (reference sequence). V was clipped by 2 bases and J by 6 bases; unmatched bases: 3. The CDR3 nucleotides are TGTGCCAGTAGTATACCGGGACTAGCGGGAGTGGCCAACGTCCTGACTTTC. As protein: CASSIPGLAGVANVLTF.

The genes are TRBV27 and TRBJ1-1; the match to TRBD1 covers 7 bases. V gave up 3 bases and J gave up 0 bases; unmatched junction bases: 4. CDR1 is MNHEY and CDR2 is SMNVEV in the germline V gene (reference sequence). This CDR3 is built from 15 residues. CDR3: CASSLVQGVNTEAFF. CDR3 sequence (DNA): TGTGCCAGCAGTTTGGTCCAGGGGGTGAACACTGAAGCTTTCTTT.

This chain connects TRBV7-9 to TRBJ2-7; D unclear. This CDR3 has 14 amino acids. The V end lost 4 bases, the J end lost 4 bases, and 14 bases lay between the germline ends. The germline CDR1 and CDR2 sequences are SEHNR and FQNEAQ (reference sequence). Here the CDR3 DNA reads TGTGCCAGCAGCTCCTTTGGGCCGGCTTACGAGCAGTACTTC. Translation gives CASSSFGPAYEQYF.

The chain couples TRBV6-1 to TRBJ1-2; perhaps TRBD1 as D (6 bases). The germline CDR1 and CDR2 sequences are MNHNS and SASEGT. Trimming left V 6 bases short and J 6 bases short, with 20 bases between. CDR3 length: 15 amino acids. This chain's CDR3 is CASRGWDTKPDGYTF. The CDR3, as DNA: TGTGCCAGCAGGGGCTGGGACACCAAACCTGATGGCTACACCTTC.

The chain uses TRBV19 and TRBJ1-2; D unclear. The V end was cut by 9 bases, the J end by 2 bases, with 16 bases between. The CDR3 length is 14 residues. The germline V gene has CDR1 LNHDA and CDR2 SQIVND (reference sequence). The CDR3 DNA sequence: TGTGCCAGCTCAATTGGACTGATAAACTATGGCTACACCTTC. It translates to CASSIGLINYGYTF.

The genes are TRBV7-3 and TRBJ1-1; 7 positions agree with TRBD1. The CDR3 is 16 residues long. Germline V gene sequence: CDR1 SGHTA, CDR2 FQGTGA. V gave up 4 bases and J gave up 1 base; unmatched junction bases: 9. The CDR3 region has the DNA TGTGCCAGCAGCTCCTTATACAGGGGTAGGAACACTGAAGCTTTCTTT. Its translation is CASSSLYRGRNTEAFF.

The V gene is TRBV7-6, the J gene TRBJ2-7; 8 bases are a match to TRBD2. J was trimmed by 3 bases and V by 5 bases; bases with no gene match: 6. Germline loops: CDR1 SGHVS, CDR2 FNYEAQ. The CDR3 runs 14 residues. CDR3 DNA: TGTGCCAGCAGCCGTACGGGAGGGGGCTACGAGCAGTACTTC. This sequence encodes CASSRTGGGYEQYF.

This chain joins TRBV7-3 and TRBJ2-3; 8 bases map to TRBD1. V lost 4 bases to trimming and J lost 4 bases; unmatched junction nucleotides: 7. Germline loops: CDR1 SGHTA, CDR2 FQGTGA. The CDR3 has 15 amino acids. The CDR3 is CASSSPGQGADTQYF. The DNA for the CDR3 is TGTGCCAGCAGCTCACCCGGACAGGGCGCAGATACGCAGTATTTT. Filled out from reference TRBV7-3 and TRBJ2-3, the complete variable domain reads GAGVSQTPSNKVTEKGKYVELRCDPISGHTALYWYRQSLGQGPEFLIYFQGTGAADDSGLPNDRFFAVRPEGSVSTLKIQRTERGDSAVYLCASSSPGQGADTQYFGPGTRLTVL.

The rearrangement links TRBV9 to TRBJ2-1; no clear D gene. CDR3 size: 13 residues. CDR1 and CDR2 (germline): SGDLS, YYNGEE. V lost 4 bases to trimming and J lost 3 bases, with 8 bases between them. The CDR3 loop reads CASSPEDYNEQFF. CDR3 sequence (DNA): TGTGCCAGCAGCCCTGAGGACTACAATGAGCAGTTCTTC.

This chain joins TRBV7-9 and TRBJ1-4; D possibly corresponds to TRBD1 (5 bases). Germline lookup yields CDR1 SEHNR and CDR2 FQNEAQ (reference sequence). The CDR3 runs 15 residues. V was pared by 6 bases and J by 9 bases, with 20 bases between. CDR3 coding DNA: TGTGCCAGCAGACTCAAGGGGCGCGTTGGGAAAAAACTGTTTTTT. The encoded protein is CASRLKGRVGKKLFF.

V is TRBV18 and J is TRBJ2-1, with 10 bases lining up with TRBD2. V dropped 2 bases and J dropped 12; count of bases not matched to a gene: 13. Germline V lookup: CDR1 KGHSH, CDR2 LQKENI. The CDR3 has 16 residues. Here the CDR3 DNA reads TGTGCCAGCTCACCATTCGACCCTAGCGGGAGTAACGGGCAGTTCTTC. Translating it yields CASSPFDPSGSNGQFF.

J is TRBJ1-2 and V is TRBV27; TRBD1 matches at 10 bases. The CDR3 consists of 17 residues. Germline CDR1 reads MNHEY; CDR2 reads SMNVEV (reference sequence). With V trimmed by 8 bases and J by 8 bases, 20 bases remained unmatched. The DNA for the CDR3 is TGTGCCAGCCGGTCTTACAAACGGGACAGGGGTTCGGAGGGCTACACCTTC. Residues: CASRSYKRDRGSEGYTF.

The gene calls are TRBV7-9 and TRBJ1-1; D is perhaps TRBD1 (5 bases). CDR1 is SEHNR and CDR2 is FQNEAQ in the germline V gene (reference sequence). The CDR3 is 16 residues long. Trimming pared 1 base from V and 0 bases from J, leaving 12 bases between. CDR3 sequence reads: CASSLVRRGVNTEAFF. The CDR3 coding sequence is TGTGCCAGCAGCTTAGTCAGGCGGGGGGTGAACACTGAAGCTTTCTTT.